This section outlines one TCR beta chain sequence together with its context. These data come from a study of STAT5B mutations in CD4+ large granular lymphocyte leukemia. TCRdb keeps only in-frame clones here, not all; method: immunoSEQ multiplex PCR. The table has about 21,000 clones, 70% seen once. V was trimmed by 6 bases and J by 2 bases, leaving 12 bases between them. Germline lookup yields CDR1 KGHSH and CDR2 LQKENI. The CDR3 covers 14 residues. The TCR was taken from a human donor in good health. The gene calls are TRBV18 and TRBJ2-3; either TRBD1 or TRBD2 may fit D (5 bases each). The material sequenced was CD4+ T cells from blood buffy coats. The CDR3 sequence is CASSLGRITDTQYF. The CDR3 region has the DNA TGTGCCAGCTCCCTGGGACGGATCACAGATACGCAGTATTTT.